The next 8 T cell receptor beta chains were all read from a single sample in a study of CXCR3-negative and CXCR3-positive naive CD8 T cells. Carrying UMI labels, the TRB cDNA libraries were prepared through 5' RACE. TCRdb re-analyzed the 5' RACE reads; it lists each CDR3 protein once, without DNA. Its clone listing holds some 61,000 distinct CDR3 sequences. Source material: naive CXCR3- CD8+ T cells from blood. The subset: CD45RO-CCR7+CD27+CD95- naive CD8+ T cells lacking CXCR3 (TNR3-). The receptors were gathered from a human donor in good health. Some clones in this sample may be carry-over from other donors' samples.

V gene TRBV4-3 combines with J gene TRBJ2-1; TCRdb reports TRBD1, a call that lacks DNA to check it against. The CDR3 covers 16 residues. Germline V gene sequence: CDR1 LGHNA, CDR2 YSLEER. The CDR3 protein is CASSQDPRGDYNEQFF.

V usage is TRBV7-2 and J usage is TRBJ2-1; the TCRdb D gene call, TRBD1, has no DNA to confirm it. Germline CDR1 SGHTA, CDR2 FQGNSA. CDR3 size: 14 residues. The CDR3 spells CASSQRQGWAEQFF.

The V and J genes are TRBV14 and TRBJ2-1; the D call of TRBD1 rests on TCRdb alone, since no DNA is present to check it. Germline V gives CDR1 SGHDN, CDR2 FVKESK. The length of the CDR3 is 13 residues. Here the CDR3 reads CSSSQVDTNEQFF.

The rearrangement uses TRBV29-1 and TRBJ2-5; TCRdb selects TRBD1, and the lack of DNA leaves this call unchecked. The CDR3 sequence is 13 residues long. Germline CDR1 reads SQVTM; CDR2 reads ANQGSEA. The CDR3 sequence is CSVEDGDGKGQYF. Combining the CDR3 with reference TRBV29-1 and TRBJ2-5 gives the whole variable domain SAVISQKPSRDICQRGTSLTIQCQVDSQVTMMFWYRQQPGQSLTLIATANQGSEATYESGFVIDKFPISRPNLTFSTLTVSNMSPEDSSIYLCSVEDGDGKGQYFGPGTRLLVL.

The CDR3 is CASSLIRPGDRMFQPQHF. This chain connects TRBV6-5 to TRBJ1-5; without DNA, the TCRdb call of TRBD1 cannot be checked. The CDR3 length is 18 residues. From germline, CDR1 is MNHEY and CDR2 SVGAGI.

Here the CDR3 reads CASSQVLKPGRRQPQHF. The chain couples TRBV4-1 to TRBJ1-5; TCRdb's D gene call, TRBD1, goes unchecked for lack of DNA. The CDR3 contains 17 residues. The germline V gene encodes CDR1 MGHRA and CDR2 YSYEKL.

The chain links TRBV7-9 to TRBJ2-7; the TRBD2 assignment by TCRdb is unverifiable without DNA. The CDR3 consists of 16 residues. The germline gives CDR1 SEHNR, CDR2 FQNEAQ (reference sequence). The CDR3 here is CASSSPTSGSSYEQYF.

The chain recombines TRBV29-1 with TRBJ2-7; lacking DNA, the TRBD2 call made by TCRdb goes unchecked. CDR1 is SQVTM and CDR2 is ANQGSEA in the germline V gene. This CDR3 is built from 14 residues. The CDR3 region is CSCTGIAGDYEQYF.